This entry is about one T cell receptor beta chain. The target of this receptor is not known. No quality values exist for individual bases; no much larger clone is one base distant. This entry belongs to a study of PD-L1 blockade in urothelial cancer (dated by TCRdb to about 2017). At the level of the whole study: All patients started therapy around 2014 and received atezolizumab 1,200 mg intravenously every 3 weeks. Patients had an ECOG performance status of 0 or 1 and had received between 0 and 3 prior chemotherapy regimens. The study was an exploratory multi-omic analysis of somatic, immune and clinical correlates of response to PD-L1 blockade with atezolizumab in urothelial cancer. Pretreatment tumor samples and matched peripheral blood, collected serially before and after atezolizumab treatment, underwent TCR sequencing. Durable clinical benefit meant progression-free survival longer than 6 months, and TCR features were also tested against progression-free and overall survival. Durable clinical benefit was achieved by nine patients but not by the remaining 20. Under 30 patients had pretreatment blood TCR-seq, around 24 had at least one posttreatment blood collection, and around 24 had tumor TCR-seq. About 85% of the roughly 29 patients were males with bladder-origin urothelial cancer, and about two thirds of the roughly 30 reported a prior smoking history. In the same patients, whole exome sequencing and RNA sequencing of pretreatment tumors were performed in addition to TCR sequencing. Blood samples were analyzed at two time points: 3 weeks after treatment start (second dose) and 6 weeks after treatment start. Blood samples yielded a median of roughly 140,000 T cells and roughly 80,000 unique TCRs, with median clonality roughly 0.085. The full study reports these points: A pretreatment peripheral blood TCR clonality below the median was linked to improved progression-free and overall survival. Because of the small sample size (n ≈ 27) and the many exploratory analyses performed, the results are intended to be regarded as hypothesis-generating. Patients with durable benefit showed greater expansion of tumor-associated TCR clones in peripheral blood 3 weeks after starting treatment (n of about 20, p = 0.022).

Each PCR received spiked-in synthetic TCR analog templates so that absolute template abundance could be estimated from read counts. Using the immunoSEQ assay, TCRbeta CDR3 regions were amplified from genomic DNA with bias-controlled V and J gene primers. Sequencing of rearranged TCRbeta segments was done at approximately 20X coverage. On the authors' methods: Sequencing errors were corrected by clustering and CDR3s were annotated against IMGT to assign V, D and J genes. Downstream analyses used only productive TCRbeta rearrangements, leaving out any out-of-frame or stop-codon sequences. To compute clonality, Shannon entropy was normalized by the log of the number of unique productive sequences and then subtracted from one. Clones differing between time points or between blood and tumor were identified by Fisher's exact test with Benjamini-Hochberg correction at adjusted p below 0.01. TCRdb took this table from immuneACCESS and kept in-frame rearrangements with V and J called. Such tables lack part of the clones; where checked against another copy, unresolved V genes explain under half of the gap, and the rest is unexplained. V and J calls and clone size are given by that table; D and trimming were obtained from the DNA. A total of 65,000 to 90,000 clones appear in this sample, over 80% of them only once. Approximately 10% of the sample goes to the ten largest clones.

The meaning of the sample's time point label: pretreatment peripheral blood. The cohort comprised approximately 30 patients with locally advanced or metastatic urothelial carcinoma treated at Memorial Sloan Kettering on a trial protocol. Peripheral blood mononuclear cells were collected pretreatment and during treatment, with between 1 and 8 total time points obtained per patient. The Qiagen DNeasy Blood extraction kit was used to purify genomic DNA from total PBMCs and tumor samples. PBMCs were collected pretreatment and during treatment, and were isolated and stored as previously described. This clonotype originated in a woman aged 70-85 years with urothelial cancer. Material: PBMCs, obtained around atezolizumab (anti-PD-L1) treatment.

This receptor carries the CDR3 CASSLGAGPTDTQYF. Read as DNA, the sequence is TGTGCCAGCAGCTTAGGGGCAGGGCCCACAGATACGCAGTATTTT. The V and J genes are TRBV11-2 and TRBJ2-3, with TRBD1 tentatively as D gene (5 bases match). The germline V gene supplies CDR1 SGHAT and CDR2 FQNNGV. There are 15 amino acids in the CDR3, from cysteine to phenylalanine inclusive. Of all the DNA, just the CDR3 is kept, 45 bases in frame from base 1. V lost 1 base and J lost 2 bases; the stretch between them is 10 bases long.